This T cell receptor beta chain comes out of a study of vaccination effects on CD4 cells after COVID-19. Whole-study context: A few convalescent patients were sampled after vaccination (early and late).

Study-level results: Convalescents' post-vaccination spike-reactive clones were chiefly new, vaccine-induced ones.

This clone was observed a few times. Its cognate antigen is unknown. V dropped 3 bases and J dropped 8; count of bases not matched to a gene: 4. There are 14 residues in the CDR3. Germline loops: CDR1 SNHLY, CDR2 FYNNEI. Expansion with viral peptide pools was applied to antigen-specific CD4+ T cells by the ViraFEST assay prior to sequencing. Following culture for around 9 days, CD4+ T cells were isolated. The person had a PCR-confirmed SARS-CoV-2 infection during March to December 2020. Participants got two doses of BNT162b2 or mRNA-1273 vaccine. Cultures used roughly 2.2 million PBMC per well, about 10 IU/ml IL-2 and approximately 11 ug/ml peptides. Days 3 and 7 were when half the medium was replaced with IL-2 medium. TCRdb's copy holds only in-frame clones and misses some; the assay was immunoSEQ multiplex PCR. The table has over 15,000 clones, over 60% seen once; the top ten hold roughly 19%.

The chain is built from TRBV2 and TRBJ1-2, with TRBD1 matching over 12 bases. This specimen consisted of CD4+ T cells from PBMCs cultured with SARS-CoV-2 spike peptides, obtained after COVID-19 vaccination. This TCR was sampled from a human donor who had a prior SARS-CoV-2 infection. CDR3 sequence: CASSEPGTGGGYTF. The DNA of the CDR3 is TGTGCCAGCAGTGAGCCGGGGACAGGGGGCGGCTACACCTTC.